This TCR beta chain was identified during a study of blood T cell repertoires in COVID-19. Study summary: PBMCs, B-cell-depleted T cells, or T cells were the source of the cDNA or gDNA that made up the material.

How the authors handled the data: The authors estimated nucleated cell counts from reference gene primer amplification. Measured with immunoSEQ multiplex PCR; TCRdb has only the in-frame clones, and not every one. V and J calls and clone size are those listed in that table; D and trimming were worked out from the DNA. The top ten clones hold approximately 9% of a sample with about 140,000 clones, about three quarters of them seen once. Germline assignment: CDR1 LGHNT and CDR2 FRNRAP. The junction had 6 bases not matched to a gene; V was cut back by 7 bases and J by 9 bases. The CDR3 has 13 amino acids.

The gene calls are TRBV12-5 and TRBJ1-6; 7 bases map to TRBD1. The clonotype originates from a woman between 50 and 59 years old with active or convalescent COVID-19. Sequencing was carried out using peripheral blood. CDR3 coding DNA: TGTGCTAGTGCCTCGCCAGGGGGTTCACCCCTCCACTTT. Amino acids: CASASPGGSPLHF.